The T cell receptor beta chain under discussion was sequenced for a study of shared clonotypes between healthy human individuals. Study in general: A couple of women and a few men aged 18 to 49 served as donors. Points from the study as a whole: Non-shared clonotypes displayed generation probabilities falling below those of clonotypes present in all four donors. About 4.5% of naive CD4 clonotypes were common to several donors.

For each subset, genomic DNA was distributed in equal portions over several immunoSEQ plates. The table came from immunoSEQ multiplex PCR; TCRdb's copy has only in-frame clones and leaves some out. The sample consists of a few million clones, approximately 90% of them appearing once. A note on this clone: Its antigen is as yet unknown.

The CDR3 length is 14 residues. The trim removed 5 bases at V and 4 bases at J, leaving 5 bases unmatched. Germline V gene data show CDR1 as LNHDA and CDR2 as SQIVND (reference sequence). Sequencing used naive CD4+ T cells sorted from blood. Specified subset: CD45RA+ positively selected. The J gene is TRBJ2-1, the V gene TRBV19, with 7 bases identical to TRBD1. This TCR was recovered from a man between 18 and 29 years old in good health. The chain's CDR3 is CASSWDSSYNEQFF. For the CDR3, the DNA is TGTGCCAGTAGTTGGGACAGCTCTTACAATGAGCAGTTCTTC.